Presented here are 8 T cell receptor beta chains from one specimen sequenced in a study of blood T cells in healthy people across ages. The use of a sample-barcoded 5' primer and a J-beta primer mix characterized a second PCR of roughly 6 to 11 cycles. TCRdb reprocessed the 5' RACE reads with MiXCR, giving one entry per CDR3 protein. The sample carries 1.5 million to 2 million distinct CDR3 sequences, roughly 30% recorded once. Sequenced input: blood. The receptors derive from a woman aged 25-40 years in good health.

J is TRBJ1-1 and V is TRBV3-1, with TRBD1 matching 8 bases. Trimming took 4 bases from V and 3 from J; bases not matched to a gene: 7. The V gene's germline CDR1 is LGHDT and CDR2 YNNKEL (reference sequence). This CDR3 contains 15 residues. CDR3 nucleotide sequence: TGTGCCAGCAGCCTCGGGACAGGCGGGGACACTGAAGCTTTCTTT. This codes for CASSLGTGGDTEAFF.

This clonotype has a handful of counts. This may be a read error: a much more frequent sequence differs by one nucleotide. V is TRBV7-6 and J is TRBJ2-3; TRBD2 matches 10 bases. CDR3 size: 15 residues. Germline V gene data show CDR1 as SGHVS and CDR2 as FNYEAQ. CDR3 sequence (DNA): TGTACCAGCAGCCTAGCGGGGGCAGTATCAGATACGCAGTATTTT. It translates to CTSSLAGAVSDTQYF. The variable domain in full, completed from reference TRBV7-6 and TRBJ2-3, reads GAGVSQSPRYKVTKRGQDVALRCDPISGHVSLYWYRQALGQGPEFLTYFNYEAQQDKSGLPNDRFSAERPEGSISTLTIQRTEQRDSAMYRCTSSLAGAVSDTQYFGPGTRLTVL.

The chain has TRBV5-4 and TRBJ2-5, with 7 bases that match TRBD1. J lost 1 base, V lost 8 bases, and 5 bases had no gene match. Germline loops: CDR1 SGHNT, CDR2 YYREEE (reference sequence). There are 13 residues in the CDR3. CDR3 in DNA: TGTGCCAGAAGAGGGGGCTCCCAAGAGACCCAGTACTTC. As protein: CARRGGSQETQYF. The variable domain in full, with the rest retrieved from reference TRBV5-4 and TRBJ2-5, is ETGVTQSPTHLIKTRGQQVTLRCSSQSGHNTVSWYQQALGQGPQFIFQYYREEENGRGNFPPRFSGLQFPNYSSELNVNALELDDSALYLCARRGGSQETQYFGPGTRLLVL.

Only a few counts were recorded for this clonotype. V gene TRBV12-3 or TRBV12-4 combines with J gene TRBJ2-3, with D possibly matching TRBD2 (6 bases). The CDR3 has 16 residues. Trimming removed 6 bases at V and 1 base at J, with 17 bases between. The CDR3 here is CASSLERGRGTDTQYF. For the CDR3, the DNA is TGTGCCAGCAGCCTAGAACGGGGGAGAGGCACAGATACGCAGTATTTT.

This chain connects TRBV7-9 to TRBJ1-1; the match to TRBD1 covers 7 bases. Per the germline V gene, CDR1 is SEHNR and CDR2 is FQNEAQ (reference sequence). The CDR3 length is 16 residues. V was pared by 3 bases and J by 1 base, with 8 bases of the junction left unmatched. CDR3 region: CASSLGAGQANTEAFF. CDR3 bases: TGTGCCAGCAGCTTGGGGGCCGGACAGGCGAACACTGAAGCTTTCTTT.

The V and J genes are TRBV12-3 or TRBV12-4 and TRBJ2-1, with D maybe TRBD1 (5 bases). The CDR3 sequence is 17 residues long. V gave up 3 bases and J gave up 10 bases, with 25 bases separating them. This CDR3 reads CASSFSLSGKSQWEQFF. The CDR3 nucleotides are TGTGCCAGCAGTTTCTCGTTGTCAGGGAAGAGCCAGTGGGAGCAGTTCTTC.

Only a few counts were recorded for this clonotype. The rearrangement joins TRBV27 to TRBJ2-7, with a possible D match to TRBD2 (7 bases). Germline V gene data show CDR1 as MNHEY and CDR2 as SMNVEV (reference sequence). V lost 7 bases and J 1 base, leaving 11 bases between the germline ends. The CDR3 extends over 13 amino acids. CDR3 amino acids: CASNGGHSYEQYF. In DNA form, the CDR3 reads TGTGCCAGCAACGGGGGGCATTCCTACGAGCAGTACTTC.

This clonotype showed up just a few times. The chain combines TRBV5-1 with TRBJ2-7; weak D call: TRBD2 (5 bases). The V end lost 0 bases, the J end lost 2 bases, and 9 bases lay between the germline ends. This CDR3 has 14 residues. Germline values: CDR1 SGHRS, CDR2 YFSETQ. The CDR3 protein is CASSLEPGTYEQYF. Here the CDR3 DNA reads TGCGCCAGCAGCTTGGAACCGGGGACCTACGAGCAGTACTTC.